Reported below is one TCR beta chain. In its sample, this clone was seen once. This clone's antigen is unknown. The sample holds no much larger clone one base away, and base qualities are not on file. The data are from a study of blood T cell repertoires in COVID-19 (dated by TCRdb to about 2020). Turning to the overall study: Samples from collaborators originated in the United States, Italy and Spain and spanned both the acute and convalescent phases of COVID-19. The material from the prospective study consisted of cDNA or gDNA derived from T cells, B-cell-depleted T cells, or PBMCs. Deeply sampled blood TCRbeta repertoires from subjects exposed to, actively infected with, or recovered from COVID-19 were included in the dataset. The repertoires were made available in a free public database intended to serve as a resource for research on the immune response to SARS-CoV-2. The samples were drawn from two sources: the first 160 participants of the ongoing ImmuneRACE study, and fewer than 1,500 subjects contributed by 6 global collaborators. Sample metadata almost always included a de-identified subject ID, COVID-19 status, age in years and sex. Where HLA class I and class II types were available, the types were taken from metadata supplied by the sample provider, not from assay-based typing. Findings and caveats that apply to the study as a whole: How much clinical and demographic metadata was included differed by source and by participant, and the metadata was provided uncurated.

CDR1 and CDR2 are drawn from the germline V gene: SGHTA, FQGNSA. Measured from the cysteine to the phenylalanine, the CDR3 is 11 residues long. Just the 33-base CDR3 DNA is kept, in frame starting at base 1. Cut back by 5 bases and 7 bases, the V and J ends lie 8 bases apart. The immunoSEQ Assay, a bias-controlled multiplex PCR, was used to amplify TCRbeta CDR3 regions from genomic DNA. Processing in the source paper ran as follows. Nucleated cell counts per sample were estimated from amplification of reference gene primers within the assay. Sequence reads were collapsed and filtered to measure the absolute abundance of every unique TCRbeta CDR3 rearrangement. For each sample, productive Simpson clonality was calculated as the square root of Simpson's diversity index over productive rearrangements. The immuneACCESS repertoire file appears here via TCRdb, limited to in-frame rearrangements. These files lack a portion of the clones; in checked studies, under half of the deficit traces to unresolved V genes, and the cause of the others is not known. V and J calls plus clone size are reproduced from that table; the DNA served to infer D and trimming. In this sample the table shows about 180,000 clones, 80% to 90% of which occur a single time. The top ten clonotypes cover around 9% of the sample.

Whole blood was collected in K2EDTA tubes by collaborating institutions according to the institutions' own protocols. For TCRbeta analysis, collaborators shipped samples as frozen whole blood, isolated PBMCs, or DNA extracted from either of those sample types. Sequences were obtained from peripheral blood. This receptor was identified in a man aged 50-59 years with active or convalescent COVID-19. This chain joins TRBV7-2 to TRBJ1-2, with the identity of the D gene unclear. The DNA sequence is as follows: TGTGCCAGCAGCAGATACTCTGGCTACACCTTC. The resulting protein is CASSRYSGYTF.